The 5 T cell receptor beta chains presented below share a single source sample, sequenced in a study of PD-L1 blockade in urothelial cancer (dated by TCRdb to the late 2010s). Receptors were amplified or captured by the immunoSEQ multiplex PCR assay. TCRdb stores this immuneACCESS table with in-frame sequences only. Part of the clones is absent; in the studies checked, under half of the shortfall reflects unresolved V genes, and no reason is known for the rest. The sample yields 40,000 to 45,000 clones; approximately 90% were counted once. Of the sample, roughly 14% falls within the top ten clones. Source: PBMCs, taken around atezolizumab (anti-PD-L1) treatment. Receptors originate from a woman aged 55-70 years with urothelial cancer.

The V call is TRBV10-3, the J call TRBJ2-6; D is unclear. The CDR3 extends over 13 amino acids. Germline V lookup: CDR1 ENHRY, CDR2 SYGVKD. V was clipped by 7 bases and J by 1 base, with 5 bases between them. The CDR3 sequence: CAIMRSGANVLTF. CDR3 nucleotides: TGTGCCATCATGAGGTCTGGGGCCAACGTCCTGACTTTC.

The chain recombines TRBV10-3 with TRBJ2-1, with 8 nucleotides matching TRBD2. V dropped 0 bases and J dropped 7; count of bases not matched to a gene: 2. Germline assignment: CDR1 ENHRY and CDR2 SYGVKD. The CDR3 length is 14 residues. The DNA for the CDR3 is TGTGCCATCAGTGAGTCTAAGCGGGAGAATGAGCAGTTCTTC. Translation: CAISESKRENEQFF.

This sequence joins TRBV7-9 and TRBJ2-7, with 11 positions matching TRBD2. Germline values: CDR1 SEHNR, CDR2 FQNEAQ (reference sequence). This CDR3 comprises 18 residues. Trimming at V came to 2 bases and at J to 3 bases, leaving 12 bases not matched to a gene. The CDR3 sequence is CASSLPTSGRTVSYEQYF. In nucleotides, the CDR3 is TGTGCCAGCAGCTTACCTACTAGCGGGAGAACCGTTAGCTACGAGCAGTACTTC.

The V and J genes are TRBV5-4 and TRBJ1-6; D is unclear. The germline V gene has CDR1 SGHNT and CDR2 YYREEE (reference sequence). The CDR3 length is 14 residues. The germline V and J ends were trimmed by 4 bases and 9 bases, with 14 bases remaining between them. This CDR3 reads CASSQWEGGSPLHF. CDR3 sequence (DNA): TGTGCCAGCAGCCAATGGGAGGGTGGTTCACCCCTCCACTTT.

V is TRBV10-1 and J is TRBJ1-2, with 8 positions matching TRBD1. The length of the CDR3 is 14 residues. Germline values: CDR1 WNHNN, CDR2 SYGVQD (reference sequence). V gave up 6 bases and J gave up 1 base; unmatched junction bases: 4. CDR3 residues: CASSGQGFNYGYTF. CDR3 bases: TGCGCCAGCAGCGGACAGGGCTTTAACTATGGCTACACCTTC.